This TCR beta chain stems from a study of beta chain features in type 1 diabetes. About the research overall: Across all samples, about 100,000,000 sorted cells were examined.

From germline, CDR1 is SNHLY and CDR2 FYNNEI. The V end was cut by 1 base, the J end by 0 bases, with 9 bases between. The CDR3 is 15 amino acids. The isolated RNA, all of it, was reverse transcribed, so expressed TCRB transcripts were what got sequenced. Clones were read by immunoSEQ multiplex PCR, and TCRdb kept only the in-frame ones, dropping some. The table has 680,000 or so clones, around a sixth seen once. Sequenced material: naive CD4+ T cells from blood. V and J are TRBV2 and TRBJ1-2; D is undetermined. This clonotype originated in a man younger than 30 in good health. The CDR3 protein is CASSEVAPANYGYTF. The DNA for the CDR3 is TGTGCCAGCAGTGAAGTCGCACCAGCTAACTATGGCTACACCTTC.